This T cell receptor (beta chain) was profiled in a study of T cells in Graves' hyperthyroidism and ophthalmopathy (dated by TCRdb to 2018 to 2020). As for the study more broadly: Peripheral blood samples were taken at the time of initial diagnosis, prior to any treatment. After sampling, hyperthyroidism patients received methimazole starting at 30 mg daily, and ophthalmopathy patients received high-dose intravenous methylprednisolone. The 100 discovery patients were randomly split 7:3 into training and test sets. Prospective prediction of ophthalmopathy was tested in an independent validation cohort of approximately 19 hyperthyroidism patients and around 16 patients who later progressed to ophthalmopathy. To identify TCR V-J signatures that set the groups apart, the researchers used a discovery cohort of about a hundred patients, made up of under 45 with Graves' ophthalmopathy and 57 with stable Graves' hyperthyroidism. According to the paper, TCR Vbeta CDR3 sequencing was carried out on 120 to 150 peripheral blood samples, which came from around 43 ophthalmopathy, under 85 hyperthyroidism and about 17 progressor patients. In six Graves' hyperthyroidism patients, the study also compared T-cell repertoires from thyroid tissue with T-cell repertoires from blood. Findings and caveats that apply to the study as a whole: Most expanded thyroid clonotypes (frequency above 0.001) were also found in blood, which suggests that blood repertoires may mirror thyroid immune responses. In validation, the model predicted progression to ophthalmopathy a median of roughly 6.2 months before onset, with roughly 71% sensitivity and almost 75% specificity. Sample size was not statistically predetermined, and blinding of investigators to group allocation was not performed. A model built on a 13 V-J signature distinguished ophthalmopathy from stable hyperthyroidism, reaching around 87% sensitivity and about 81% specificity in cross-validation and 80%/75% in testing.

Ten or more counts support this clonotype. Its specific antigen is unknown. No clone much larger than this one lies a single base away; base qualities are absent. In the ophthalmopathy patients, disease was moderately to severely active, with a Clinical Activity Score of 3 or more, a NOSPECS grade of 4 or more, and a duration of less than 3 months. The study excluded patients with uncontrolled infections, other autoimmune diseases, pregnancy or lactation. Diagnoses were established on the basis of clinical symptoms, serum thyroxine and TRAb, thyroid ultrasound, and orbital computed tomography. PBMCs were isolated from 10 ml of fresh peripheral blood by Ficoll-Paque density gradient centrifugation. Total RNA was extracted with Trizol reagent, and quality was checked on an Agilent 2100 Bioanalyzer. The TCR beta CDR3 regions were amplified from RNA transcripts. The TCR CDR3 was subjected to a first round of RT-PCR using the HTBI primer set and the Qiagen OneStep RT-PCR kit. A second multiplex PCR round built the libraries, followed by size selection and purification. Sequencing of the libraries was done on an Illumina HiSeq2000 using paired-end 100 bp reads. The source study handled its data this way. SOAPnuke was used to process the raw data, removing reads that contained adapters or uncalled bases, had a mean Phred below 15, or lacked an exact match to the constant primer or identifier. High-quality paired reads were merged using COPE v1.2.5, and each unique nucleotide sequence was defined as a clonotype. MiTCR v1.1 was used to align clonotypes to the IMGT TRBV, TRBD and TRBJ reference segments. The analysis included only V-J combinations with a frequency above 0.0001, which together covered approximately 99% of the repertoires. A TCS score was defined as the ratio of F50 (clonal expansion) to E x V (chaos), with BLOSUM62-based TCRdist applied between CDR3 peptides within each V-J. Welch's t-statistics and random forest reduced several hundred V-J features to fewer than 15, which were used in a naive Bayes classifier (R e1071). The Morisita-Horn index was used to measure how similar the thyroid and blood repertoires were. TCRdb reprocessing: public reads trimmed at Q25 with fastp, clones called with MiXCR, in-frame beta chains kept. All rows with the same CDR3 protein become a single entry with the most common DNA and genes. The V and J calls were determined by TCRdb, not by the authors. Across this sample there are more than 500,000 distinct CDR3 sequences, with under 15% seen only once. The ten most abundant clones make up about 3.9% of the sample.

Trimming costs V 3 bases and J 2 bases, and their ends lie 11 bases apart. Counted from cysteine to phenylalanine, this CDR3 has 15 amino acids. Here the CDR3 DNA is all that survives: 45 bases in frame from base 1. Looking up the germline V gene yields CDR1 SGHRS and CDR2 YFSETQ. The TCR comes from a woman in her 40s with Graves' ophthalmopathy. This receptor chain uses TRBV5-1 and TRBJ2-2; the D gene is perhaps TRBD2, on 5 matching bases. Sequencing was done on a sample of blood. The bases read TGCGCCAGCAGCTCCCTAGCCGATAACACCGGGGAGCTGTTTTTT. This yields the protein CASSSLADNTGELFF.